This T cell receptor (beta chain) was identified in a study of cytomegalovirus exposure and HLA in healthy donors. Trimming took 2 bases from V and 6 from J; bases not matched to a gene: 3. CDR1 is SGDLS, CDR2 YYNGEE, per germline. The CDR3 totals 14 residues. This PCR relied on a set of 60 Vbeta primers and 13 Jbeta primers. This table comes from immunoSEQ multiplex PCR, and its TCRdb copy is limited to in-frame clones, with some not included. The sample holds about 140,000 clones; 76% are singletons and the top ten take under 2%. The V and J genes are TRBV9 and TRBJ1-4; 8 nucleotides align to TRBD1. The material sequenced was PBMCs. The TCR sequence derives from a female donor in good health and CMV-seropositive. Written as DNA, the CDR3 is TGTGCCAGCAGCGTGGGACAGGTGGATGAAAAACTGTTTTTT. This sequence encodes CASSVGQVDEKLFF. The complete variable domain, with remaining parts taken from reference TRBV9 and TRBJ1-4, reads DSGVTQTPKHLITATGQRVTLRCSPRSGDLSVYWYQQSLDQGLQFLIQYYNGEERAKGNILERFSAQQFPDLHSELNLSSLELGDSALYFCASSVGQVDEKLFFGSGTQLSVL.